The TCR beta chain under discussion was sequenced for a study of OX40 agonist ivuxolimab in advanced cancers. Overall study context: A partial response was reached by three patients: one with hepatocellular carcinoma and two with cutaneous melanoma.

V was clipped by 8 bases and J by 0 bases, with 14 bases between them. The germline CDR1 and CDR2 sequences are LNHDA and SQIVND (reference sequence). The CDR3 consists of 15 residues. Concerning this clone itself: Its antigen is undetermined.

General study findings and limits: Which antigen the expanded peripheral T cells recognized is unknown. Expanded clones belonging to CD8+ T cells outnumbered, on average, those of CD4+.

Sequenced by immunoSEQ multiplex PCR; TCRdb stores in-frame clones only, minus some. The repertoire includes about 30,000 clones, 80% to 85% of them detected once, and 20% to 25% sits in the top ten. The genes are TRBV19 and TRBJ2-1; D may be TRBD2 (5 bases). The sequenced sample was CD4+ or CD8+ T cells sorted from blood, obtained in a trial of the OX40 agonist ivuxolimab. The receptor was isolated from an adult with an advanced solid tumor such as melanoma, head and neck, liver or kidney cancer. CDR3 coding DNA: TGTGCCAGTGCGGCGGGCACGAGCTCCTACAATGAGCAGTTCTTC. Translation: CASAAGTSSYNEQFF.